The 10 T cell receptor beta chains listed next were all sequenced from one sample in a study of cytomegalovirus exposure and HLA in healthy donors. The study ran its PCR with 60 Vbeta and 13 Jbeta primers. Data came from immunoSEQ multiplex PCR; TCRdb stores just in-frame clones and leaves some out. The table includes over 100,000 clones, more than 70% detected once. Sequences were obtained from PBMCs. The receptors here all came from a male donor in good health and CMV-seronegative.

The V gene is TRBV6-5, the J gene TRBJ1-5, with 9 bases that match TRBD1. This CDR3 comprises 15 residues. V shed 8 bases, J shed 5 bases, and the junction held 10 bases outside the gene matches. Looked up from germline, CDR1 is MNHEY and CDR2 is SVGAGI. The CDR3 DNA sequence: TGTGCCAGCGAAGGAATCGGGACAGGGTATCAGCCCCAGCATTTT. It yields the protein CASEGIGTGYQPQHF.

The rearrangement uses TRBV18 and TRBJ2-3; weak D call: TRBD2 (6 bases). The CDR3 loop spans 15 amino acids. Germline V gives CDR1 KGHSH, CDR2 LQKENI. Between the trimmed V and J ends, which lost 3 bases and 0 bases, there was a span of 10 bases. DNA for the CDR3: TGTGCCAGCTCACCCCGGGACTCAAGCACAGATACGCAGTATTTT. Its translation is CASSPRDSSTDTQYF. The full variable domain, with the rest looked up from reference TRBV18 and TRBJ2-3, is NAGVMQNPRHLVRRRGQEARLRCSPMKGHSHVYWYRQLPEEGLKFMVYLQKENIIDESGMPKERFSAEFPKEGPSILRIQQVVRGDSAAYFCASSPRDSSTDTQYFGPGTRLTVL.

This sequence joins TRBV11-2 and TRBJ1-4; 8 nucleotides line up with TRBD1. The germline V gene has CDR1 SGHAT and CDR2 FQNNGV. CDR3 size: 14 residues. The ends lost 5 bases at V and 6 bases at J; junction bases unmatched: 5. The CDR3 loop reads CASSQGAADEKLFF. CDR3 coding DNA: TGTGCCAGCAGCCAGGGGGCGGCAGATGAAAAACTGTTTTTT.

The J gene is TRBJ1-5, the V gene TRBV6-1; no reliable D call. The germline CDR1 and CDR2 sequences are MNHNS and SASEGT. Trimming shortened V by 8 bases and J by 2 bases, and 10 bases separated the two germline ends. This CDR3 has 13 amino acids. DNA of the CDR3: TGTGCCAGCCTGCAGGCGCGCAATCAGCCCCAGCATTTT. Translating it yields CASLQARNQPQHF.

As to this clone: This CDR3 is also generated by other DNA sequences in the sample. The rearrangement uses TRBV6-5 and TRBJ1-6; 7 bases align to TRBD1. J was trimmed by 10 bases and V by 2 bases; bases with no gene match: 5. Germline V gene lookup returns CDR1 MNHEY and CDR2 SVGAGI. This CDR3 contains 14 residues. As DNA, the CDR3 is TGTGCCAGCAGTTACCGCACAGGGGTATCACCCCTCCACTTT. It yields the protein CASSYRTGVSPLHF.

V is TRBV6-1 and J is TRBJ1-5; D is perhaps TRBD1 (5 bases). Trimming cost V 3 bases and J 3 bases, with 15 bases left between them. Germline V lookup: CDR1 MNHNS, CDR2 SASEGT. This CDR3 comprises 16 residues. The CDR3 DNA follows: TGTGCCAGCAGTGACCTACAGGTGCCGTCCAATCAGCCCCAGCATTTT. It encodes CASSDLQVPSNQPQHF.

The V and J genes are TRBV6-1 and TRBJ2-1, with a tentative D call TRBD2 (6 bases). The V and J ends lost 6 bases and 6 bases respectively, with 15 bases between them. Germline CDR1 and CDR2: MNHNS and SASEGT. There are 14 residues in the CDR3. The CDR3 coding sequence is TGTGCCAGCAGGGGACGGGGGATCGGCAATGAGCAGTTCTTC. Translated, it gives CASRGRGIGNEQFF.

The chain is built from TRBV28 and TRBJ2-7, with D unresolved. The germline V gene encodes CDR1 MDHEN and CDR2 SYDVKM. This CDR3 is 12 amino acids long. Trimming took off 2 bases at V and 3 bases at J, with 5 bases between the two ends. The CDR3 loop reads CASSLVNYEQYF. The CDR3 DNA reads TGTGCCAGCAGTTTAGTAAACTACGAGCAGTACTTC. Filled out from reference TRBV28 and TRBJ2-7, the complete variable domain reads DVKVTQSSRYLVKRTGEKVFLECVQDMDHENMFWYRQDPGLGLRLIYFSYDVKMKEKGDIPEGYSVSREKKERFSLILESASTNQTSMYLCASSLVNYEQYFGPGTRLTVT.

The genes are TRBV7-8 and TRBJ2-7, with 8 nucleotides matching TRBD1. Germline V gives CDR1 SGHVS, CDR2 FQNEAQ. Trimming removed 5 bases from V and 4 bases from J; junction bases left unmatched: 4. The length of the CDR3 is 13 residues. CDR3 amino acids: CASSADRGYEQYF. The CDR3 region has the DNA TGTGCCAGCAGCGCAGACAGGGGTTACGAGCAGTACTTC.

CDR3 nucleotide sequence: TGCGCCAGCAGCCAAGATCAAAAGCTAGCGGGGGGACCCGAGCAGTACTTC. This codes for CASSQDQKLAGGPEQYF. J is TRBJ2-5 and V is TRBV4-1, with 11 bases aligning to TRBD2. The J call may be incorrect, as the DNA end agrees better with TRBJ2-7. Per the germline V gene, CDR1 is MGHRA and CDR2 is YSYEKL. CDR3 length: 17 amino acids.